The T cell receptor (beta chain) described here comes from a study of cytomegalovirus exposure and HLA in healthy donors. General study points: Generally TCR sequences proved uncommon, though certain public TCRs appeared in numerous donors. A list of approximately 160 TCR beta chains associated with cytomegalovirus was given.

As regards this clone: Antigen unknown.

Repertoires were generated with immunoSEQ multiplex PCR, while TCRdb's copy carries only in-frame clones and drops some. The sample consists of roughly 130,000 clones, 80% to 90% of them appearing once. Germline V lookup: CDR1 SQVTM, CDR2 ANQGSEA. The CDR3 sequence is 16 residues long. V trimming: 6 bases; J trimming: 7 bases; junction bases outside the gene matches: 17. This sequence originates from a woman aged 25 to 45 in good health and CMV-seronegative. Sequencing input: PBMCs. The genes are TRBV29-1 and TRBJ2-2; 7 bases map to TRBD2. The CDR3 spells CSVAWWGGGNDGELFF. CDR3 nucleotides: TGCAGCGTCGCCTGGTGGGGCGGGGGTAACGACGGGGAGCTGTTTTTT.